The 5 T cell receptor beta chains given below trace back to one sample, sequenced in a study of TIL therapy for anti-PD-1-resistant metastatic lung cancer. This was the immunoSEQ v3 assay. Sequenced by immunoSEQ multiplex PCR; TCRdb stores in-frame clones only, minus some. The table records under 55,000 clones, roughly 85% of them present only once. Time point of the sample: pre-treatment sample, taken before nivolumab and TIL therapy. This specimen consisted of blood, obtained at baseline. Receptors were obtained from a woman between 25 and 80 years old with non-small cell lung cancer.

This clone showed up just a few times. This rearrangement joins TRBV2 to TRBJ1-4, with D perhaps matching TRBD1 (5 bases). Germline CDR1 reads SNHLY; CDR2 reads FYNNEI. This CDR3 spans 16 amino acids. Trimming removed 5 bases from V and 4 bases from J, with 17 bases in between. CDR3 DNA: TGTGCCAGCAGTCCCCGGGGGAGCCAAATTAATGAAAAACTGTTTTTT. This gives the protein CASSPRGSQINEKLFF.

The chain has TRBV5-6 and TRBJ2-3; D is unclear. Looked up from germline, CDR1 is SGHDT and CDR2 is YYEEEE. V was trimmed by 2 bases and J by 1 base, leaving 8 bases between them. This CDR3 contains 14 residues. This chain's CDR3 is CASSFGVGTDTQYF. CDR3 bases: TGTGCCAGCAGCTTTGGGGTAGGCACAGATACGCAGTATTTT.

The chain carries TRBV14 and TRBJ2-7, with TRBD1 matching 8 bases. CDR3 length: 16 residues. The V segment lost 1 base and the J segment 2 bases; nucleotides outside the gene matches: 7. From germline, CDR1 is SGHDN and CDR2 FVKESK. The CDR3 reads CASSQGGTGLPYEQYF. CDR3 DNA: TGTGCCAGCAGCCAAGGTGGGACAGGTCTACCCTACGAGCAGTACTTC.

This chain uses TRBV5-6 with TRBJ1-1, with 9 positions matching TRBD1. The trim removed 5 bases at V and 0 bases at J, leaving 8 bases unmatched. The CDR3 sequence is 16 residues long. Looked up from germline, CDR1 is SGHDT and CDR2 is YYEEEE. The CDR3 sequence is CASRGFDRGLNTEAFF. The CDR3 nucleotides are TGTGCCAGCAGGGGATTTGACAGGGGGTTGAACACTGAAGCTTTCTTT.

The DNA for the CDR3 is TGTGCCAGCAGCGCCGGGGTGGGTAACAATGAGCAGTTCTTC. As protein: CASSAGVGNNEQFF. The V and J genes are TRBV7-2 and TRBJ2-1; possibly TRBD2 for D (5 bases). V was shortened by 5 bases and J by 5 bases, with 13 bases between the two germline ends. The germline V gene encodes CDR1 SGHTA and CDR2 FQGNSA. The CDR3 is made up of 14 amino acids. The variable domain in full, completed from reference TRBV7-2 and TRBJ2-1, reads GAGVSQSPSNKVTEKGKDVELRCDPISGHTALYWYRQSLGQGLEFLIYFQGNSAPDKSGLPSDRFSAERTGGSVSTLTIQRTQQEDSAVYLCASSAGVGNNEQFFGPGTRLTVL.